Listed here is a single TCR beta chain. The entry originates in a study of blood T cell repertoires in COVID-19. About the research overall: Material from acute and convalescent COVID-19 was sourced from the United States, Italy and Spain. The cDNA or gDNA used as material had been derived from T cells, B-cell-depleted T cells, or PBMCs.

The CDR3 has 14 amino acids. The V gene's germline CDR1 is SEHNR and CDR2 FQNEAQ (reference sequence). The V gene lost 2 bases and the J gene lost 5 bases, with 13 bases spanning the gap. In the original workflow: Quantification of nucleated cells was approximated via reference gene primer amplification. Here immunoSEQ multiplex PCR was the method, and the copy in TCRdb shows in-frame clones only, minus some. The D gene and trimming were derived from the DNA, and the V and J assignments and clone size from that table. Altogether about 52,000 clones are present, more than 85% being singletons, with the ten largest covering roughly 6%.

Material for sequencing was peripheral blood. The V call is TRBV7-9, the J call TRBJ2-7, with unresolved D. The receptor comes from a man in his fifties with active COVID-19. In DNA, the CDR3 is TGTGCCAGCAGCTTAAATTTTAGTAACCACGAGCAGTACTTC. Translated, it gives CASSLNFSNHEQYF.